This T cell receptor beta chain was observed in a study of response to subunit inactivated influenza vaccine. Overall study results and limits: That few new T cells are recruited by each seasonal influenza vaccination was the authors' suggestion.

The sample holds a few counts of this clonotype. Its antigen is as yet unknown. TCRdb fed the RT-PCR reads into MiXCR, producing one record per CDR3 protein. The sample yields 450,000 to 700,000 distinct CDR3 sequences, around 15% seen once. The receptor was isolated from a man aged 50-60 years who received an inactivated influenza vaccine. The sequencing used PBMCs from blood, collected roughly 12 days after vaccination.

The CDR3 region is CASNRATYEQYF. The CDR3 region has the DNA TGTGCCAGCAACCGAGCGACCTACGAGCAGTACTTC. The rearrangement joins TRBV2 to TRBJ2-7; D remains unclear. V was shortened by 7 bases and J by 2 bases, with 9 bases between the two germline ends. The germline CDR1 and CDR2 sequences are SNHLY and FYNNEI. This CDR3 has 12 residues.